A single sample gave rise to the 30 T cell receptor beta chains below, sequenced in a study of T-cell memory formation after mild COVID-19. TCRdb recomputed calls from the 5' RACE reads with MiXCR, one row per CDR3 protein. The sample lists 350,000 to 400,000 distinct CDR3 sequences; approximately 15% were seen once. Source material: PBMCs or a T cell subset sorted from them (not recorded which). The source is a man between 18 and 29 years old who had mild COVID-19 (a few samples of this study predate the infection). Cell type and time point are not known.

The CDR3 region is CASTTSAGNTIYF. The CDR3 nucleotides read TGTGCCAGCACCACTTCAGCTGGAAACACCATATATTTT. The chain has TRBV7-9 and TRBJ1-3; D not resolved. Deletions cut 7 bases from V and 2 bases from J, with 9 bases between. The CDR3 covers 13 residues. The germline CDR1 and CDR2 sequences are SEHNR and FQNEAQ (reference sequence).

This clonotype was observed a handful of times. The chain carries TRBV9 and TRBJ2-5; 7 bases are shared with TRBD1. Germline values: CDR1 SGDLS, CDR2 YYNGEE. V was pared by 5 bases and J by 0 bases, with 10 bases of the junction left unmatched. There are 16 residues in the CDR3. In nucleotides, the CDR3 is TGTGCCAGCAGAAGAGGGGCAGGGGGAAACCAAGAGACCCAGTACTTC. This codes for CASRRGAGGNQETQYF.

This clonotype was seen many times. J is TRBJ2-3 and V is TRBV18; D gene unclear. The CDR3 totals 12 residues. Trimming left V 8 bases short and J 0 bases short, with 6 bases between. The V gene's germline CDR1 is KGHSH and CDR2 LQKENI. This CDR3 reads CASSTSTDTQYF. CDR3 bases: TGTGCCAGCAGCACAAGCACAGATACGCAGTATTTT.

This clonotype was seen just once. The chain links TRBV29-1 to TRBJ2-2, with no clear D. V lost 4 bases and J lost 7, with 10 bases in between. The germline gives CDR1 SQVTM, CDR2 ANQGSEA. The CDR3 consists of 12 residues. Written as DNA, the CDR3 is TGCAGCGTTGTCCCCGAGATCGGGGAGCTGTTTTTT. Translated: CSVVPEIGELFF.

The rearrangement links TRBV5-1 to TRBJ1-1; D unclear. V gave up 3 bases and J gave up 1 base, with 10 bases separating them. This CDR3 is built from 14 residues. CDR1 and CDR2 (germline): SGHRS, YFSETQ. CDR3 region: CASSYYRRNTEAFF. The CDR3 nucleotides read TGCGCCAGCAGCTATTACAGACGGAACACTGAAGCTTTCTTT.

The chain joins TRBV6-5 to TRBJ1-1, with D perhaps TRBD1 (6 bases). V lost 0 bases, J lost 1 base, and 9 bases lay in between. The CDR3 is 15 residues long. Germline assignment: CDR1 MNHEY and CDR2 SVGAGI. The CDR3 DNA is TGTGCCAGCAGTTACTCGGGGGCATGGAACACTGAAGCTTTCTTT. Translating gives CASSYSGAWNTEAFF.

This clonotype was seen more than once but under ten times. The V and J genes are TRBV20-1 and TRBJ1-5; D gene unclear. Per the germline V gene, CDR1 is DFQATT and CDR2 is SNEGSKA (reference sequence). The CDR3 extends over 12 amino acids. The V end lost 3 bases, the J end lost 3 bases, and 6 bases lay between the germline ends. CDR3 loop: CSASQPNQPQHF. The CDR3 DNA is TGCAGTGCTAGTCAGCCCAATCAGCCCCAGCATTTT.

Here the CDR3 reads CASSALLGGSYEQYF. CDR3 nucleotide sequence: TGTGCCAGCAGCGCGTTACTAGGGGGCTCCTACGAGCAGTACTTC. This rearrangement joins TRBV5-4 to TRBJ2-7; TRBD1 is a possible D gene (6 bases). This CDR3 contains 15 residues. Trimming stripped 4 bases from V and 0 bases from J, with 14 bases between. Germline values: CDR1 SGHNT, CDR2 YYREEE (reference sequence).

This chain joins TRBV28 and TRBJ1-3; tentative D call: TRBD1 (6 bases). The CDR3 is 16 residues long. Germline assignment: CDR1 MDHEN and CDR2 SYDVKM. Trimming pared 4 bases from V and 0 bases from J, leaving 13 bases between. CDR3 bases: TGTGCCAGCAGTTCCCCGGGACAACGCTCTGGAAACACCATATATTTT. Its translation is CASSSPGQRSGNTIYF.

This clonotype has a handful of counts. The chain couples TRBV3-1 to TRBJ2-7; 7 positions agree with TRBD2. The CDR3 sequence is 14 residues long. V shed 4 bases, J shed 4 bases, and the junction held 7 bases outside the gene matches. From germline, CDR1 is LGHDT and CDR2 YNNKEL (reference sequence). The CDR3 sequence is CASSLAGAPYEQYV. The DNA of the CDR3 is TGTGCCAGCAGCCTTGCGGGAGCACCGTACGAGCAGTACGTC.

CDR3 protein: CATSDGKYSNQPQHF. The CDR3, as DNA: TGTGCCACCTCGGACGGGAAATATAGCAATCAGCCCCAGCATTTT. The chain couples TRBV6-6 to TRBJ1-5; D unclear. Per the germline V gene, CDR1 is MNHNY and CDR2 is SVGAGI (reference sequence). Trimming removed 10 bases from V and 0 bases from J, with 16 bases in between. This CDR3 is 15 amino acids long.

The CDR3: CASKKRGYPYEQYV. For the CDR3, the DNA is TGTGCCAGCAAAAAACGGGGGTACCCCTACGAGCAGTACGTC. This chain connects TRBV6-5 to TRBJ2-7; tentatively, D is TRBD2 (6 bases). Trimming stripped 7 bases from V and 2 bases from J, with 15 bases between. This CDR3 comprises 14 residues. Germline CDR1 reads MNHEY; CDR2 reads SVGAGI.

The CDR3: CASREQGQGYTF. DNA for the CDR3: TGTGCCAGCCGGGAACAGGGTCAAGGCTACACCTTC. The rearrangement joins TRBV5-4 to TRBJ1-2; tentative D call: TRBD1 (6 bases). Trimming shortened V by 7 bases and J by 8 bases, and 15 bases separated the two germline ends. Germline lookup yields CDR1 SGHNT and CDR2 YYREEE (reference sequence). This CDR3 is built from 12 residues. Based on the CDR3 plus reference TRBV5-4 and TRBJ1-2, the full variable domain is ETGVTQSPTHLIKTRGQQVTLRCSSQSGHNTVSWYQQALGQGPQFIFQYYREEENGRGNFPPRFSGLQFPNYSSELNVNALELDDSALYLCASREQGQGYTFGSGTRLTVV.

This clonotype was seen a handful of times. The genes are TRBV29-1 and TRBJ2-1; no firm D call. Trimming stripped 0 bases from V and 6 bases from J, with 12 bases between. The germline V gene encodes CDR1 SQVTM and CDR2 ANQGSEA. The CDR3 contains 14 residues. The CDR3 nucleotides are TGCAGCGTTGAAGATAGGCCCACGGCCAATGAGCAGTTCTTC. This gives the protein CSVEDRPTANEQFF.

This chain uses TRBV7-2 with TRBJ1-2; D gene unclear. The CDR3 contains 14 residues. Trimming removed 2 bases from V and 2 bases from J, with 9 bases in between. The germline V gene has CDR1 SGHTA and CDR2 FQGNSA. The CDR3 bases are TGTGCCAGCAGCTTAACGCAGGCAAACTATGGCTACACCTTC. This translates into CASSLTQANYGYTF.

The chain couples TRBV6-6 to TRBJ1-1; tentatively, D is TRBD1 (6 bases). The germline V gene has CDR1 MNHNY and CDR2 SVGAGI (reference sequence). This CDR3 comprises 13 residues. V lost 5 bases to trimming and J lost 8 bases, with 15 bases between them. Written as DNA, the CDR3 is TGTGCCAGCAGTAAAAGGGACAAAAGAGAAGCTTTCTTT. Translation: CASSKRDKREAFF.

This clonotype appeared a few times. The chain combines TRBV4-1 with TRBJ1-5; D unclear. The CDR3 consists of 15 residues. Germline V gene lookup returns CDR1 MGHRA and CDR2 YSYEKL. Between the trimmed V and J ends, which lost 0 bases and 5 bases, there was a span of 11 bases. CDR3 region: CASSQDGSGYQPQHF. CDR3 nucleotides: TGCGCCAGCAGCCAAGATGGGTCCGGGTATCAGCCCCAGCATTTT.

The V gene is TRBV4-2, the J gene TRBJ2-5; D possibly corresponds to TRBD1 (6 bases). With 0 bases removed from V and 2 bases from J, the gap between germline ends came to 13 bases. Looked up from germline, CDR1 is LGHNA and CDR2 is YNFKEQ. CDR3 length: 16 residues. CDR3: CASSQDAMQGQETQYF. Written as DNA, the CDR3 is TGTGCCAGCAGCCAAGATGCTATGCAGGGGCAAGAGACCCAGTACTTC.

The chain recombines TRBV7-2 with TRBJ2-5; maybe TRBD2 (5 bases). This CDR3 region has 14 residues. V shed 1 base and J shed 8 bases, with 14 bases lying between them. CDR1 SGHTA and CDR2 FQGNSA come from the germline V gene. Here the CDR3 DNA reads TGTGCCAGCAGCTTAGGTCTAGCCCAAGTTACCCAGTACTTC. Protein sequence: CASSLGLAQVTQYF.

This clonotype has a count of ten or more. The V gene is TRBV11-2, the J gene TRBJ2-5, with a possible D match to TRBD2 (5 bases). The CDR3 has 14 amino acids. Looked up from germline, CDR1 is SGHAT and CDR2 is FQNNGV. Trimming removed 7 bases from V and 5 bases from J, with 17 bases in between. The DNA of the CDR3 is TGTGCCAGCACCGACCTACGGGGTTGGGAGACCCAGTACTTC. This translates into CASTDLRGWETQYF.

The chain links TRBV5-6 to TRBJ1-6; 8 nucleotides match TRBD1. The trim removed 5 bases at V and 9 bases at J, leaving 7 bases unmatched. There are 14 residues in the CDR3. CDR1 and CDR2 from the germline V gene are SGHDT and YYEEEE. The CDR3 sequence: CASRFAGGVSPLHF. DNA of the CDR3: TGTGCCAGCAGGTTCGCAGGGGGCGTTTCACCCCTCCACTTT.

CDR3 protein: CASSSFAGVSSYEQYF. The CDR3 DNA sequence: TGCGCCAGCAGCTCTTTTGCGGGGGTGAGCTCCTACGAGCAGTACTTC. The chain joins TRBV5-1 to TRBJ2-7; 7 bases are a match to TRBD2. Germline V gene sequence: CDR1 SGHRS, CDR2 YFSETQ. V was pared by 3 bases and J by 0 bases, with 9 bases of the junction left unmatched. The CDR3 covers 16 residues.

About this clonotype: With a much larger clone just one base away, this may be a read error. The J gene is TRBJ1-1, the V gene TRBV7-3; the D gene is possibly TRBD1 (5 bases). The CDR3 is 13 amino acids. Per the germline V gene, CDR1 is SGHTA and CDR2 is FQGTGA. The CDR3 reads CDSSPQGDTEAFF. CDR3 nucleotides: TGTGACAGCAGCCCCCAGGGTGACACTGAAGCTTTCTTT.

The chain carries TRBV19 and TRBJ1-1; D is unresolved. Germline CDR1 and CDR2: LNHDA and SQIVND (reference sequence). Between the trimmed V and J ends, which lost 6 bases and 0 bases, there was a span of 11 bases. The CDR3 contains 14 residues. In DNA, the CDR3 is TGTGCCAGTAGAGACAACGCCATGAACACTGAAGCTTTCTTT. Translating gives CASRDNAMNTEAFF. The entire variable domain, with the rest obtained from reference TRBV19 and TRBJ1-1, is as follows: DGGITQSPKYLFRKEGQNVTLSCEQNLNHDAMYWYRQDPGQGLRLIYYSQIVNDFQKGDIAEGYSVSREKKESFPLTVTSAQKNPTAFYLCASRDNAMNTEAFFGQGTRLTVV.

The chain employs TRBV4-3 and TRBJ2-2; D call uncertain. The CDR3 runs 12 residues. Germline-derived CDR1 and CDR2 are LGHNA and YSLEER. Trimming left V 5 bases short and J 5 bases short, with 6 bases between. This chain's CDR3 is CASSDKTGELFF. The DNA of the CDR3 is TGCGCCAGCAGCGACAAGACCGGGGAGCTGTTTTTT.

The chain joins TRBV7-2 to TRBJ2-3; D ambiguous. Trimming removed 5 bases at V and 4 bases at J, with 7 bases between. This CDR3 comprises 12 residues. Per germline, CDR1 SGHTA and CDR2 FQGNSA. For the CDR3, the DNA is TGTGCCAGCAGCCCCTACGCAGATACGCAGTATTTT. It is translated as CASSPYADTQYF.

The CDR3 spells CASSLEVRGTGNTIYF. The CDR3 coding sequence is TGTGCCAGCAGCTTAGAGGTCAGGGGTACTGGAAACACCATATATTTT. The rearrangement joins TRBV7-2 to TRBJ1-3; weak D call: TRBD1 (6 bases). V was shortened by 1 base and J by 2 bases, with 12 bases between the two germline ends. The CDR3 length is 16 residues. Per germline, CDR1 SGHTA and CDR2 FQGNSA.

This clonotype was seen only a few times. The chain recombines TRBV5-1 with TRBJ2-5; the D call may be TRBD1 or TRBD2 (5 bases each). Germline V lookup: CDR1 SGHRS, CDR2 YFSETQ. Deletions cut 4 bases from V and 2 bases from J, with 12 bases between. The CDR3 has 14 residues. CDR3 bases: TGCGCCAGCAGCCCGGGACGGGGACAAGAGACCCAGTACTTC. Amino acids: CASSPGRGQETQYF.

The gene calls are TRBV4-2 and TRBJ2-1; D remains ambiguous. Trimming removed 1 base at V and 5 bases at J, with 9 bases between. The CDR3 totals 14 residues. Germline loops: CDR1 LGHNA, CDR2 YNFKEQ. The CDR3 DNA is TGTGCCAGCAGCCAAGGGAGCACAGACAATGAGCAGTTCTTC. Translating gives CASSQGSTDNEQFF.

This clonotype was found once. This chain connects TRBV5-1 to TRBJ1-3; possible D gene TRBD1, 6 bases. The ends were cut back, 0 bases at V and 8 bases at J, with 15 bases in the middle. Germline assignment: CDR1 SGHRS and CDR2 YFSETQ. The CDR3 contains 15 residues. As DNA, the CDR3 is TGCGCCAGCAGCTTGGCCACAGGGTCTGTAGACACCATATATTTT. Its translation: CASSLATGSVDTIYF.